What follows are 20 T cell receptor beta chains derived from one specimen sequenced in a study of early T cells in non-severe SARS-CoV-2 infection. Using its own MiXCR run on the 5' RACE reads, TCRdb lists one record per CDR3 protein. The sample gives about 110,000 distinct CDR3 sequences, roughly 10% of which show up once; roughly 7.1% is in the top ten. The sequenced sample consisted of whole blood. Receptors originate from an adult who was a healthcare worker with PCR-confirmed SARS-CoV-2 infection or an uninfected control (not recorded which).

The V gene is TRBV29-1, the J gene TRBJ2-7; 8 bases line up with TRBD1. The CDR3 runs 13 residues. Losses at the gene ends were 3 bases for V and 5 bases for J; bases not matched to a gene: 6. Germline-derived CDR1 and CDR2 are SQVTM and ANQGSEA. CDR3 nucleotide sequence: TGCAGCGTTGAGCAGGGGGCTAGTGACGAGCAGTACTTC. This sequence encodes CSVEQGASDEQYF.

This rearrangement joins TRBV29-1 to TRBJ2-2, with D perhaps TRBD1 (6 bases). The CDR3 loop spans 14 amino acids. Trimming removed 7 bases from V and 6 bases from J, with 18 bases in between. Per the germline V gene, CDR1 is SQVTM and CDR2 is ANQGSEA. The CDR3 region is CSARSTGQAGELFF. CDR3 nucleotides: TGCAGCGCCCGTTCAACAGGGCAGGCCGGGGAGCTGTTTTTT.

The sample holds a few counts of this clonotype. The chain recombines TRBV27 with TRBJ2-7; 8 nucleotides agree with TRBD1. CDR1 and CDR2 from the germline V gene are MNHEY and SMNVEV (reference sequence). This CDR3 has 13 residues. Trimming took 8 bases from V and 6 from J; bases not matched to a gene: 9. The CDR3 DNA reads as TGTGCCAGCGGGGTACGCGGACAGGGCGAGCAGTACTTC. Translation: CASGVRGQGEQYF.

The sample holds a few counts of this clonotype. In DNA form, the CDR3 reads TGTGCCAGCAGCTCACCGGGACGGACCACAGATACGCAGTATTTT. The encoded protein is CASSSPGRTTDTQYF. The chain employs TRBV11-2 and TRBJ2-3; TRBD1 or TRBD2 may be the D gene (5 bases each). Per germline, CDR1 SGHAT and CDR2 FQNNGV. The V end lost 4 bases, the J end lost 2 bases, and 13 bases lay between the germline ends. The CDR3 totals 15 residues.

This clonotype was detected ten times or more. The chain joins TRBV20-1 to TRBJ1-1, with D uncertain. This CDR3 spans 13 amino acids. The germline V gene has CDR1 DFQATT and CDR2 SNEGSKA (reference sequence). Trimming pared 0 bases from V and 1 base from J, leaving 6 bases between. The CDR3, as DNA: TGCAGTGCTAGAGAACACGCGAACACTGAAGCTTTCTTT. Its protein is CSAREHANTEAFF.

V gene TRBV4-1 combines with J gene TRBJ1-1, with D uncertain. V was pared by 1 base and J by 5 bases, with 14 bases between. CDR1 is MGHRA, CDR2 YSYEKL, per germline. CDR3 size: 15 residues. CDR3 sequence (DNA): TGCGCCAGCAGCCAAGGTCCCGGGGATGGGACTGAAGCTTTCTTT. Its protein is CASSQGPGDGTEAFF.

This clonotype was seen many times. The V call is TRBV6-5, the J call TRBJ2-2, with D unresolved. This CDR3 spans 13 amino acids. Trimming removed 4 bases at V and 6 bases at J, with 9 bases between. CDR1 MNHEY and CDR2 SVGAGI come from the germline V gene. The CDR3 sequence: CASSWNRAGELFF. The DNA of the CDR3 is TGTGCCAGCAGTTGGAATAGAGCCGGGGAGCTGTTTTTT.

This clonotype was counted ten times or more. This chain connects TRBV5-1 to TRBJ2-2; possibly TRBD2 for D (5 bases). The CDR3 runs 14 residues. Germline V gene data show CDR1 as SGHRS and CDR2 as YFSETQ. Trimming removed 2 bases at V and 4 bases at J, with 9 bases between. The CDR3 reads CASSLLERTGELFF. The CDR3 region has the DNA TGCGCCAGCAGCTTACTAGAGCGCACCGGGGAGCTGTTTTTT.

This clonotype was observed many times. This sequence joins TRBV7-2 and TRBJ2-3; TRBD2 aligns across 7 bases. CDR1 is SGHTA, CDR2 FQGNSA, per germline. The J segment lost 5 bases and the V segment lost 4 bases, leaving 15 bases of the junction unmatched. The CDR3 totals 17 residues. For the CDR3, the DNA is TGTGCCAGCAGCTATAGGAAGGGCGGGAGTTCTTTAGATACGCAGTATTTT. Translated, it gives CASSYRKGGSSLDTQYF.

This clonotype has ten or more counts. The gene calls are TRBV2 and TRBJ2-7; D is perhaps TRBD1 or TRBD2 (5 bases each). The CDR3 covers 13 residues. CDR1 is SNHLY and CDR2 is FYNNEI in the germline V gene. V was shortened by 6 bases and J by 0 bases, with 9 bases between the two germline ends. The CDR3: CASSDGTSYEQYF. CDR3 DNA sequence: TGTGCCAGCAGCGACGGGACCTCCTACGAGCAGTACTTC.

The chain couples TRBV20-1 to TRBJ1-6; TRBD1 matches 11 bases. Trimming at V came to 6 bases and at J to 6 bases, leaving 4 bases not matched to a gene. The CDR3 spans 14 residues. Germline CDR1 reads DFQATT; CDR2 reads SNEGSKA (reference sequence). The CDR3 loop is CSAGGTGGNSPLHF. For the CDR3, the DNA is TGCAGTGCAGGGGGGACAGGGGGTAATTCACCCCTCCACTTT.

This clonotype was recorded at least ten times. This sequence joins TRBV28 and TRBJ2-3, with TRBD2 matching 9 bases. CDR1 is MDHEN and CDR2 is SYDVKM in the germline V gene. The CDR3 loop spans 14 amino acids. Trimming at V came to 6 bases and at J to 4 bases, leaving 5 bases not matched to a gene. The CDR3 reads CASRATSGADTQYF. The CDR3 coding sequence is TGTGCCAGCAGGGCGACTAGCGGAGCAGATACGCAGTATTTT.

This clonotype was picked up many times. The genes are TRBV12-3 or TRBV12-4 and TRBJ2-7, with D uncertain. There are 15 residues in the CDR3. V was cut by 2 bases and J by 2 bases, with 13 bases left in between. The CDR3 nucleotides are TGTGCCAGCAGTTTACGGGCAGAGAACGCCTACGAGCAGTACTTC. Protein sequence: CASSLRAENAYEQYF.

DNA of the CDR3: TGTGCCAGCAGTCCTCTAGCGGGAGGGCCAAATGAGCAGTTCTTC. It codes for CASSPLAGGPNEQFF. V is TRBV6-2 or TRBV6-3 and J is TRBJ2-1; 12 nucleotides line up with TRBD2. Trimming removed 5 bases from V and 7 bases from J; junction bases left unmatched: 6. The CDR3 consists of 15 residues. Germline V lookup: CDR1 MNHEY, CDR2 SVGEGT.

V gene TRBV5-1 combines with J gene TRBJ2-7, with 8 bases that match TRBD2. This CDR3 comprises 14 residues. The junction had 3 bases not matched to a gene; V was cut back by 1 base and J by 3 bases. Germline V lookup: CDR1 SGHRS, CDR2 YFSETQ. CDR3 residues: CASSLLAGNYEQYF. CDR3 in DNA: TGCGCCAGCAGCTTGCTAGCGGGTAACTACGAGCAGTACTTC.

In this sample, this clonotype turned up a few times. The CDR3 loop is CASSTGTGMSYEQYF. DNA of the CDR3: TGCGCCTCGTCGACCGGGACAGGGATGTCCTACGAGCAGTACTTC. The gene calls are TRBV10-2 and TRBJ2-7, with TRBD1 matching 9 bases. CDR3 size: 15 residues. J lost 1 base, V lost 11 bases, and 12 bases had no gene match. Germline V gene data show CDR1 as WSHSY and CDR2 as SAAADI.

This clonotype was counted ten times or more. The gene calls are TRBV3-1 and TRBJ2-1; the D is unclear. The germline CDR1 and CDR2 sequences are LGHDT and YNNKEL (reference sequence). Trimming removed 3 bases at V and 4 bases at J, with 10 bases between. This CDR3 spans 14 amino acids. The CDR3 nucleotides are TGTGCCAGCAGCCAGGTCGGAACGTACAATGAGCAGTTCTTC. Translated, it gives CASSQVGTYNEQFF.

This chain uses TRBV5-1 with TRBJ1-1; no firm D call. CDR3 length: 12 residues. The V gene lost 4 bases and the J gene lost 9 bases, with 13 bases spanning the gap. Germline CDR1 SGHRS, CDR2 YFSETQ. CDR3 residues: CASSGNFTQAFF. CDR3 bases: TGCGCCAGCAGCGGGAATTTTACGCAAGCTTTCTTT.

This clonotype showed up just a few times. V and J are TRBV2 and TRBJ2-1; unclear D gene. CDR1 SNHLY and CDR2 FYNNEI come from the germline V gene. The CDR3 contains 12 residues. Trimming stripped 10 bases from V and 11 bases from J, with 18 bases between. The CDR3 DNA sequence: TGTGCCATCAACCCTAGGTCCTACAAGCAGTTCTTC. This encodes CAINPRSYKQFF.

Many counts were recorded for this clonotype. The CDR3 spells CSARGQGAGSYEQYF. CDR3 DNA: TGCAGTGCTAGAGGACAGGGGGCGGGCTCCTACGAGCAGTACTTC. The chain uses TRBV20-1 and TRBJ2-7, with TRBD1 matching over 10 bases. Germline CDR1 and CDR2: DFQATT and SNEGSKA (reference sequence). Trimming took 1 base from V and 0 from J; bases not matched to a gene: 3. This CDR3 region has 15 residues.